A selection of T cell receptor beta chains follows, all from one sample in a study of blood T cell repertoires in COVID-19. Measured with immunoSEQ multiplex PCR; TCRdb has only the in-frame clones, and not every one. The data show under 350,000 clones, over 85% seen once. The sequenced sample was peripheral blood. The receptors derive from a woman under 40 with COVID-19, enrolled during active disease. The CDR3 runs from the conserved cysteine through the conserved F or W. D genes are given only for firm matches. Size values are once, few and many counts, or a class for expanded clones, and some rows have none.

V	size	D	J	CDR3
TRBV10-3	once	TRBD1	TRBJ1-2	CAISPGQVDYTF
TRBV19	many	NA	TRBJ1-5	CASRGGNQPQHF
TRBV2	NA	NA	TRBJ2-7	CASSDVSRGIYEQYF
TRBV6-1	NA	NA	TRBJ1-1	CASSDLGGNTEAFF
TRBV7-9	once	TRBD2	TRBJ2-2	CASSLRGGAENTGELFF
TRBV7-9	NA	NA	TRBJ2-5	CASSLGLNREETQYF
TRBV18	once	TRBD2	TRBJ2-1	CASSPFGGGHYNEQFF
TRBV4-1	NA	NA	TRBJ2-3	CASSQGLGTTGDTQYF
TRBV6-5	once	NA	TRBJ1-3	CASSRGGTGNTIYF
TRBV14	NA	TRBD1	TRBJ2-7	CASSQHPGQSYEQYF
TRBV10-3	NA	TRBD1	TRBJ1-1	CAIRTDRGTEAFF
TRBV5-5	NA	TRBD1	TRBJ2-3	CASSKGQGTDTQYF
TRBV2	NA	NA	TRBJ2-3	CASSEGPRDTQYF
TRBV4-3	NA	TRBD1	TRBJ1-2	CASSQAPRGSSNYGYTF
TRBV18	NA	NA	TRBJ1-1	CASSRTRDYTEAFF
TRBV12-5	NA	TRBD1	TRBJ1-6	CASGLAYLGQGGSPLHF
TRBV5-1	NA	NA	TRBJ1-2	CASSSGGSSPYGYTF
TRBV2	NA	NA	TRBJ1-1	CASSPQDTEAFF
TRBV19	NA	NA	TRBJ2-4	CASSIGSGAPKNIQYF
TRBV4-2	NA	NA	TRBJ2-5	CASSQGRNGGHQETQYF
TRBV5-5	NA	NA	TRBJ1-6	CASSRWTVTNSPLHF
TRBV5-4	once	TRBD1	TRBJ1-4	CASSLRGQGAYEKLFF
TRBV2	NA	TRBD1	TRBJ1-4	CASSRQGSTNEKLFF
TRBV27	NA	NA	TRBJ1-6	CATALEGYNSPLHF
TRBV7-2	NA	TRBD2	TRBJ2-3	CASSLELAGGGTDTQYF
TRBV19	once	TRBD1	TRBJ2-7	CASSDTGQGFNEQYF
TRBV5-1	NA	TRBD2	TRBJ2-1	CASSLVVAAGYNEQFF
TRBV5-5	NA	NA	TRBJ1-4	CASTSGTMNEKLFF
TRBV4-1	NA	NA	TRBJ1-2	CASSLRRLGGYGYTF
TRBV29-1	NA	NA	TRBJ2-2	CSVGQGPNTGELFF
TRBV20-1	NA	TRBD1	TRBJ1-2	CSASRQGGSYGYTF
TRBV7-9	NA	NA	TRBJ1-1	CASSSGLTEAFF
TRBV2	NA	NA	TRBJ1-2	CASSGDRYGYTF
TRBV4-2	NA	NA	TRBJ2-3	CASSQDIPGETQYF
TRBV7-5	NA	NA	TRBJ1-5	CVRSVVSNPDRSLCDQPQHF
TRBV18	NA	NA	TRBJ2-1	CASSPLLSYNEQFF
TRBV19	NA	NA	TRBJ1-1	CASSMATGEITEAFF
TRBV18	NA	TRBD1	TRBJ1-1	CASSSTGTELSMNTEAFF
TRBV9	NA	TRBD1	TRBJ2-2	CASSATGGITGELFF
TRBV2	NA	NA	TRBJ1-2	CASTQGYYGYTF
TRBV7-2	NA	NA	TRBJ2-1	CASSSNSGNEQFF
TRBV28	NA	TRBD1	TRBJ1-6	CASSLIDRDDSPLHF
TRBV4-2	NA	TRBD2	TRBJ2-3	CASSGGLTTDTQYF
TRBV2	NA	NA	TRBJ1-2	CASSSESYGYTF
TRBV7-8	NA	NA	TRBJ1-4	CASSLAVRPGEKLFF
TRBV19	NA	TRBD1	TRBJ1-2	CASSNPTGGIGYGYTF
TRBV21-1	NA	NA	TRBJ2-3	CASSKGSTGTNTDTQYF
TRBV4-2	once	NA	TRBJ2-1	CASSLVRDYNEQFF
TRBV30	NA	NA	TRBJ1-5	CAWSVGLNGQPQHF
TRBV5-1	once	NA	TRBJ2-2	CASSVQFNTGELFF
TRBV10-1	few	NA	TRBJ1-1	CASSERGTRTAFF
TRBV19	NA	NA	TRBJ1-6	CASSTQGLSSPLHF
TRBV20-1	once	NA	TRBJ2-5	CSAIRSETQYF
TRBV4-3	once	TRBD2	TRBJ2-3	CASSQDAGGTTDTQYF
TRBV5-5	NA	NA	TRBJ1-2	CASSSGEANYGYTF
TRBV4-2	NA	TRBD1	TRBJ1-2	CASSQEDRAGYTF
TRBV28	NA	NA	TRBJ2-2	CASSLGQGPTGELFF